The 21 T cell receptor beta chains reported below all come from one sample, sequenced in a study of CD8+ T cells in alopecia areata. TCR sequencing used cDNA made by reverse transcription of extracted RNA. Assay used: immunoSEQ multiplex PCR; TCRdb lists only in-frame clones, some missing. The data contain 95,000 to 100,000 clones, about 60% of them seen just once; the ten biggest clones take up roughly 15%. Treatment here: oral pan-JAK inhibitor, 5-10 mg twice daily. Sequenced here: CD8+ T cells sorted from blood, sampled between weeks 55 and 65, from a patient treated with tofacitinib. All receptors come from a human donor with alopecia areata.

The chain joins TRBV7-9 to TRBJ2-1; D perhaps matches TRBD2 (6 bases). Germline values: CDR1 SEHNR, CDR2 FQNEAQ (reference sequence). The CDR3 totals 17 residues. Trimming removed 1 base at V and 0 bases at J, with 13 bases between. The CDR3 region has the DNA TGTGCCAGCAGCTTAGAGGCGGGGTCAGGCTCCTACAATGAGCAGTTCTTC. Protein product: CASSLEAGSGSYNEQFF. The entire variable domain, with the rest obtained from reference TRBV7-9 and TRBJ2-1, is as follows: DTGVSQNPRHKITKRGQNVTFRCDPISEHNRLYWYRQTLGQGPEFLTYFQNEAQLEKSRLLSDRFSAERPKGSFSTLEIQRTEQGDSAMYLCASSLEAGSGSYNEQFFGPGTRLTVL.

This chain joins TRBV6-1 and TRBJ1-2; D gene unclear. Germline V gene sequence: CDR1 MNHNS, CDR2 SASEGT. The CDR3 loop spans 15 amino acids. V was shortened by 2 bases and J by 3 bases, with 13 bases between the two germline ends. CDR3 loop: CASSESPDGDYGYTF. The CDR3 region has the DNA TGTGCCAGCAGTGAAAGCCCTGACGGCGACTATGGCTACACCTTC.

The CDR3, as DNA: TGTGCCAGCAGCTTAGAACGGTCAGATAACTATGGCTACACCTTC. It yields the protein CASSLERSDNYGYTF. This rearrangement joins TRBV7-8 to TRBJ1-2; D not certain. This CDR3 region has 15 residues. Trimming removed 1 base at V and 1 base at J, with 10 bases between. Per germline, CDR1 SGHVS and CDR2 FQNEAQ.

This clone has a handful of counts. V gene TRBV6-6 combines with J gene TRBJ2-5; a possible D gene is TRBD2 (5 bases). This CDR3 is built from 14 residues. Germline V CDR1 and CDR2: MNHNY, SVGAGI (reference sequence). V was pared by 4 bases and J by 3 bases, with 12 bases between. CDR3 in amino acids: CASSSGGVEETQYF. The CDR3 nucleotides read TGTGCCAGCAGTTCCGGAGGTGTAGAAGAGACCCAGTACTTC.

The chain recombines TRBV6-5 with TRBJ2-5; D unresolved. The CDR3 consists of 13 residues. Germline CDR1 is MNHEY and CDR2 is SVGAGI. Trimming took off 2 bases at V and 7 bases at J, with 11 bases between the two ends. CDR3 protein: CASSYMRTGTQYF. The DNA of the CDR3 is TGTGCCAGCAGTTACATGCGGACGGGGACCCAGTACTTC.

The chain uses TRBV5-1 and TRBJ2-1, with 9 positions matching TRBD1. CDR3 length: 16 residues. CDR1 is SGHRS and CDR2 is YFSETQ in the germline V gene. The junction had 6 bases not matched to a gene; V was cut back by 1 base and J by 4 bases. The DNA of the CDR3 is TGCGCCAGCAGCTTGTACACCGGGACAGGGTACAATGAGCAGTTCTTC. The encoded protein is CASSLYTGTGYNEQFF. The whole variable domain, filled in from reference TRBV5-1 and TRBJ2-1, reads KAGVTQTPRYLIKTRGQQVTLSCSPISGHRSVSWYQQTPGQGLQFLFEYFSETQRNKGNFPGRFSGRQFSNSRSEMNVSTLELGDSALYLCASSLYTGTGYNEQFFGPGTRLTVL.

Notes on this clone: Different DNA sequences within this sample yield the same CDR3. The chain recombines TRBV7-9 with TRBJ2-3; D gene uncertain. CDR3 length: 12 amino acids. Germline V gene lookup returns CDR1 SEHNR and CDR2 FQNEAQ (reference sequence). Trimming shortened V by 5 bases and J by 0 bases, and 3 bases separated the two germline ends. CDR3 bases: TGTGCCAGCAGCCTTAGCACAGATACGCAGTATTTT. Translated: CASSLSTDTQYF.

The chain recombines TRBV23-1 with TRBJ1-4; 8 bases line up with TRBD1. TRBV23-1 is filed as an ORF, its function uncertain. After removal of 2 bases from V and 8 bases from J, the junction contained 4 bases not matched to a gene. The CDR3 covers 14 residues. This CDR3 reads CASSQGQGGEKLFF. In DNA form, the CDR3 reads TGCGCCAGCAGTCAAGGACAGGGAGGCGAAAAACTGTTTTTT.

The chain recombines TRBV9 with TRBJ1-2, with D perhaps matching TRBD1 (6 bases). With 4 bases removed from V and 11 bases from J, the gap between germline ends came to 24 bases. Germline V CDR1 and CDR2: SGDLS, YYNGEE. The CDR3 runs to 15 residues. The CDR3 DNA reads TGTGCCAGCAGCATTGAAATAGGGGGAGCGGCGATATACACCTTC. Translating it yields CASSIEIGGAAIYTF.

This chain links TRBV15 with TRBJ2-3, with D unclear. This CDR3 is 12 amino acids long. V was clipped by 1 base and J by 4 bases, with 3 bases between them. The germline gives CDR1 LNHNV, CDR2 YYDKDF (reference sequence). The CDR3 here is CATSRVADTQYF. For the CDR3, the DNA is TGTGCCACCAGCAGAGTTGCAGATACGCAGTATTTT.

This clone was detected only a few times. This rearrangement joins TRBV25-1 to TRBJ1-6, with 11 bases fitting TRBD1. Per germline, CDR1 MGHDK and CDR2 SYGVNS. The trim removed 5 bases at V and 9 bases at J, leaving 3 bases unmatched. The CDR3 is 14 amino acids. DNA for the CDR3: TGTGCCAGCAGTTGGGACAGGGGGGGTTCACCCCTCCACTTT. This codes for CASSWDRGGSPLHF.

CDR3 in amino acids: CASSPQDRGTYNEQFF. The CDR3 DNA is TGCGCCAGCAGCCCGCAGGACAGGGGGACTTACAATGAGCAGTTCTTC. The chain uses TRBV4-1 and TRBJ2-1, with 10 bases identical to TRBD1. CDR1 is MGHRA and CDR2 is YSYEKL in the germline V gene. With V trimmed by 4 bases and J by 4 bases, 7 bases remained unmatched. The length of the CDR3 is 16 residues.

The rearrangement uses TRBV19 and TRBJ2-7, with 8 bases identical to TRBD1. Germline-derived CDR1 and CDR2 are LNHDA and SQIVND (reference sequence). The CDR3 contains 15 residues. Trimming cost V 3 bases and J 2 bases; bases outside gene matches: 6. DNA of the CDR3: TGTGCCAGTAGTATGGTGACAGGGGAGACCTACGAGCAGTACTTC. This codes for CASSMVTGETYEQYF.

The chain combines TRBV7-6 with TRBJ1-5, with 9 bases fitting TRBD1. The CDR3 sequence is 14 residues long. From germline, CDR1 is SGHVS and CDR2 FNYEAQ. V shed 3 bases and J 5 bases; nucleotides not matched to a gene: 2. CDR3 residues: CASSLGQGDQPQHF. CDR3 bases: TGTGCCAGCAGCTTGGGACAGGGAGATCAGCCCCAGCATTTT.

J is TRBJ2-3 and V is TRBV6-6; no clear D. Trimming stripped 6 bases from V and 2 bases from J, with 3 bases between. There are 11 residues in the CDR3. Germline V gives CDR1 MNHNY, CDR2 SVGAGI (reference sequence). The CDR3 nucleotides read TGTGCCAGCAGATACACAGATACGCAGTATTTT. Its protein is CASRYTDTQYF.

The chain couples TRBV19 to TRBJ2-7; possibly TRBD2 for D (5 bases). The ends were cut back, 5 bases at V and 7 bases at J, with 21 bases in the middle. The CDR3 spans 15 residues. Germline CDR1 and CDR2: LNHDA and SQIVND (reference sequence). This chain's CDR3 is CASSAAWTASGEQYF. CDR3 nucleotides: TGTGCCAGTAGTGCCGCCTGGACTGCCTCTGGGGAGCAGTACTTC.

The rearrangement links TRBV4-1 to TRBJ2-1; no clear D. V gave up 4 bases and J gave up 4 bases, with 2 bases separating them. This CDR3 is built from 11 residues. CDR1 MGHRA and CDR2 YSYEKL come from the germline V gene. In nucleotides, the CDR3 is TGCGCCAGCAGCCTTTACAATGAGCAGTTCTTC. The encoded protein is CASSLYNEQFF.

The V and J genes are TRBV6-5 and TRBJ1-1; TRBD1 matches at 8 bases. CDR3 length: 16 amino acids. J lost 1 base, V lost 3 bases, and 7 bases had no gene match. Per germline, CDR1 MNHEY and CDR2 SVGAGI. The CDR3 DNA follows: TGTGCCAGCAGTTATGAACCGGGACAGGAGAACACTGAAGCTTTCTTT. This gives the protein CASSYEPGQENTEAFF.

The CDR3 protein is CASSRSRDIYGYTF. In DNA form, the CDR3 reads TGTGCCAGCAGTCGGTCCCGGGACATTTATGGCTACACCTTC. The chain has TRBV2 and TRBJ1-2; D perhaps matches TRBD1 (6 bases). Between the trimmed V and J ends, which lost 5 bases and 5 bases, there was a span of 15 bases. Germline V lookup: CDR1 SNHLY, CDR2 FYNNEI. The CDR3 covers 14 residues.

The chain recombines TRBV30 with TRBJ1-1; D uncertain. This CDR3 spans 14 amino acids. V was cut by 3 bases and J by 0 bases, with 11 bases left in between. In germline, CDR1 is GTSNPN, CDR2 SVGIG (reference sequence). CDR3 in amino acids: CAWSYSLLNTEAFF. The CDR3 DNA follows: TGTGCCTGGAGCTACAGTCTGTTGAACACTGAAGCTTTCTTT.

The rearrangement uses TRBV5-4 and TRBJ2-5; D perhaps matches TRBD1 (6 bases). Trimming shortened V by 2 bases and J by 3 bases, and 14 bases separated the two germline ends. This CDR3 is built from 15 residues. Germline V gene data show CDR1 as SGHNT and CDR2 as YYREEE (reference sequence). The CDR3 DNA reads TGTGCCAGCAGCTTCTTTGCGGACAGAAAAGAGACCCAGTACTTC. Protein: CASSFFADRKETQYF.